What follows are 16 T cell receptor beta chains derived from one specimen sequenced in a study of response to subunit inactivated influenza vaccine (dated by TCRdb to the late 2010s). Library construction relied on RT-PCR. The sequencer listed for this sample is Illumina HiSeq 2500. The public reads were reprocessed in TCRdb via fastp at Q25 and MiXCR, keeping in-frame beta chains. Merged by CDR3 protein, the rows form single entries marked with the most common genes and DNA. The sample table shows about 190,000 distinct CDR3 sequences, and 14% are seen once. The ten top clones hold approximately 24% of the sample. The sample here was CD8+ T cells sorted from PBMCs, taken roughly 5 days after vaccination. The receptors stem from a man aged 50 or older who received an inactivated influenza vaccine. Donor details come from another sample of the same person, matched by shared clones.

This clonotype was observed a few times. CDR3 amino acids: CSVWGIQGSTYEQYF. The CDR3 DNA follows: TGCAGCGTGTGGGGAATACAGGGTTCGACCTACGAGCAGTACTTC. The V and J genes are TRBV29-1 and TRBJ2-7; weak D call: TRBD1 (6 bases). The germline V and J ends were trimmed by 6 bases and 2 bases, with 20 bases remaining between them. The germline V gene has CDR1 SQVTM and CDR2 ANQGSEA. The CDR3 contains 15 residues.

This clonotype was found many times. The rearrangement uses TRBV4-2 and TRBJ1-6; a weak D match, TRBD1 (5 bases). CDR3 size: 14 residues. With 2 bases removed from V and 8 bases from J, the gap between germline ends came to 10 bases. CDR1 is LGHNA, CDR2 YNFKEQ, per germline. The CDR3 spells CASSQRGGDSPLHF. CDR3 DNA sequence: TGTGCCAGCAGCCAACGGGGCGGGGATTCACCCCTCCACTTT.

The CDR3 loop is CASSFGAGGPDEQFF. DNA of the CDR3: TGTGCCAGCAGCTTTGGAGCGGGGGGGCCAGATGAGCAGTTCTTC. V is TRBV5-4 and J is TRBJ2-1, with 10 bases lining up with TRBD2. The CDR3 runs to 15 residues. With 2 bases clipped from V and 8 bases from J, the junction kept 7 bases outside the gene matches. Looked up from germline, CDR1 is SGHNT and CDR2 is YYREEE (reference sequence).

This clonotype showed up just a few times. The rearrangement links TRBV6-2 or TRBV6-3 to TRBJ2-2, with D possibly being TRBD2 (5 bases). V gave up 0 bases and J gave up 6 bases, with 11 bases separating them. From germline, CDR1 is MNHEY and CDR2 SVGEGT. The CDR3 loop spans 15 amino acids. CDR3 amino acids: CASSYSRSGSGELFF. CDR3 in DNA: TGTGCCAGCAGTTACTCGAGATCGGGGTCCGGGGAGCTGTTTTTT.

The chain recombines TRBV6-5 with TRBJ1-1; possible D gene TRBD1, 5 bases. This CDR3 has 14 residues. V was pared by 0 bases and J by 5 bases, with 10 bases between. Per germline, CDR1 MNHEY and CDR2 SVGAGI. The CDR3 loop reads CASSYSGVGTEAFF. CDR3 nucleotide sequence: TGTGCCAGCAGTTACTCAGGGGTGGGGACTGAAGCTTTCTTT.

The V call is TRBV4-1, the J call TRBJ2-7, with D uncertain. This CDR3 comprises 15 residues. V dropped 0 bases and J dropped 2 bases, with 11 bases sitting between them. The germline CDR1 and CDR2 sequences are MGHRA and YSYEKL. The CDR3 spells CASSQDRQATYEQYF. In nucleotides, the CDR3 is TGCGCCAGCAGCCAAGATCGGCAGGCAACCTACGAGCAGTACTTC.

The chain joins TRBV5-1 to TRBJ1-4, with unresolved D. The germline CDR1 and CDR2 sequences are SGHRS and YFSETQ. The CDR3 is made up of 12 amino acids. V was clipped by 4 bases and J by 7 bases, with 8 bases between them. Here the CDR3 DNA reads TGCGCCAGCAGCCCCCCCGGTGAAAAACTGTTTTTT. Translated: CASSPPGEKLFF.

This chain connects TRBV7-9 to TRBJ1-2; D unresolved. Germline CDR1 reads SEHNR; CDR2 reads FQNEAQ (reference sequence). The CDR3 sequence is 13 residues long. Trimming shortened V by 3 bases and J by 1 base, and 6 bases separated the two germline ends. In DNA, the CDR3 is TGTGCCAGCAGCTTTTTAGTTAACTATGGCTACACCTTC. This sequence encodes CASSFLVNYGYTF.

The chain uses TRBV5-1 and TRBJ2-7, with D tentatively TRBD1 or TRBD2 (5 bases each). This CDR3 is 16 amino acids long. V lost 4 bases, J lost 4 bases, and 21 bases lay in between. Germline CDR1 reads SGHRS; CDR2 reads YFSETQ. This CDR3 reads CASSHKPGPGRYEQYF. CDR3 DNA sequence: TGCGCCAGCAGCCACAAACCGGGGCCAGGGCGGTACGAGCAGTACTTC.

The chain couples TRBV6-2 or TRBV6-3 to TRBJ2-7; 9 bases are shared with TRBD2. The CDR3 runs to 14 residues. Germline V gives CDR1 MNHEY, CDR2 SVGEGT. Trimming took 3 bases from V and 5 from J; bases not matched to a gene: 5. CDR3 in amino acids: CASSYDLAGNEQYF. The DNA for the CDR3 is TGTGCCAGCAGTTATGACCTAGCGGGAAACGAGCAGTACTTC.

This chain joins TRBV14 and TRBJ1-1; a weak D match, TRBD1 (5 bases). Germline CDR1 and CDR2: SGHDN and FVKESK. This CDR3 comprises 14 residues. Trimming shortened V by 4 bases and J by 6 bases, and 15 bases separated the two germline ends. CDR3 in amino acids: CASSPPGRVAEAFF. The CDR3 coding sequence is TGTGCCAGCAGCCCACCAGGCAGGGTCGCTGAAGCTTTCTTT.

The chain employs TRBV12-3 or TRBV12-4 and TRBJ2-1; tentatively, D is TRBD1 (5 bases). This CDR3 is built from 12 residues. Between the trimmed V and J ends, which lost 5 bases and 8 bases, there was a span of 10 bases. CDR3 amino acids: CASSATVHEQFF. Here the CDR3 DNA reads TGTGCCAGCAGTGCGACAGTCCATGAGCAGTTCTTC.

V usage is TRBV5-5 and J usage is TRBJ1-1; 8 positions match TRBD1. The germline V gene has CDR1 SGHKS and CDR2 YYEKEE (reference sequence). V was pared by 4 bases and J by 11 bases, with 10 bases of the junction left unmatched. This CDR3 spans 13 amino acids. CDR3 residues: CASSLGTGLFAFF. CDR3 coding DNA: TGTGCCAGCAGCCTTGGGACAGGCTTGTTTGCTTTCTTT.

The chain has TRBV12-3 or TRBV12-4 and TRBJ2-2; no firm D call. Trimming removed 5 bases from V and 0 bases from J, with 7 bases in between. There are 14 residues in the CDR3. The CDR3 loop reads CASSEESNTGELFF. The CDR3 DNA sequence: TGTGCCAGCAGTGAGGAGTCGAACACCGGGGAGCTGTTTTTT.

The CDR3 sequence is CASSFAGEFHEQYF. The CDR3 coding sequence is TGTGCCAGCAGTTTTGCGGGAGAGTTCCACGAGCAGTACTTC. The chain is built from TRBV27 and TRBJ2-7, with 7 bases lining up with TRBD2. Germline CDR1 is MNHEY and CDR2 is SMNVEV (reference sequence). The CDR3 consists of 14 residues. The junction had 7 bases not matched to a gene; V was cut back by 3 bases and J by 5 bases.

This clonotype was detected only a few times. The chain employs TRBV3-1 and TRBJ2-3; 16 bases fit TRBD2. Germline loops: CDR1 LGHDT, CDR2 YNNKEL (reference sequence). With V trimmed by 6 bases and J by 4 bases, 10 bases remained unmatched. This CDR3 region has 18 residues. CDR3 coding DNA: TGTGCCAGCAGACACTCCCGGGGGACTAGCGGGGGGGCAGATACGCAGTATTTT. Protein product: CASRHSRGTSGGADTQYF.